The 29 T cell receptor beta chains in this list originate from one sample, sequenced in a study of blood T cell repertoires in COVID-19. Clones were read by immunoSEQ multiplex PCR, and TCRdb kept only the in-frame ones, dropping some. Counted here are about 280,000 clones, roughly nine tenths occurring once; the ten biggest clones make up approximately 2%. The specimen sequenced was PBMCs or T cells enriched from blood (not recorded which). These receptors all stem from a woman in her fifties or sixties who had recovered from COVID-19.

This clone was seen only once. V and J are TRBV7-3 and TRBJ1-1; D not resolved. The germline V gene encodes CDR1 SGHTA and CDR2 FQGTGA. The ends were cut back, 1 base at V and 0 bases at J, with 6 bases in the middle. This CDR3 is 14 amino acids long. The CDR3 region has the DNA TGTGCCAGCAGCTTAAGCCCAGTGAACACTGAAGCTTTCTTT. It codes for CASSLSPVNTEAFF.

The chain carries TRBV5-1 and TRBJ2-7; D is undetermined. The CDR3 consists of 15 residues. The germline V gene encodes CDR1 SGHRS and CDR2 YFSETQ. Trimming left V 0 bases short and J 0 bases short, with 10 bases between. CDR3 DNA sequence: TGCGCCAGCAGCTTGGTAAGCGATCCCTCCTACGAGCAGTACTTC. Its protein is CASSLVSDPSYEQYF. The entire variable domain, with the rest obtained from reference TRBV5-1 and TRBJ2-7, is as follows: KAGVTQTPRYLIKTRGQQVTLSCSPISGHRSVSWYQQTPGQGLQFLFEYFSETQRNKGNFPGRFSGRQFSNSRSEMNVSTLELGDSALYLCASSLVSDPSYEQYFGPGTRLTVT.

V gene TRBV24-1 combines with J gene TRBJ1-1; no definite D call. The length of the CDR3 is 13 residues. Germline CDR1 reads KGHDR; CDR2 reads SFDVKD. Trimming removed 9 bases at V and 1 base at J, with 11 bases between. The CDR3 protein is CATRERSNTEAFF. CDR3 coding DNA: TGTGCCACCCGGGAGAGGTCGAACACTGAAGCTTTCTTT.

This chain connects TRBV18 to TRBJ2-3, with D unclear. Trimming stripped 0 bases from V and 1 base from J, with 5 bases between. CDR1 is KGHSH, CDR2 LQKENI, per germline. CDR3 length: 14 amino acids. CDR3: CASSPPRGTDTQYF. The CDR3 DNA reads as TGTGCCAGCTCACCACCGCGCGGCACAGATACGCAGTATTTT.

The chain is built from TRBV19 and TRBJ2-5, with a possible D match to TRBD1 (6 bases). V lost 6 bases and J lost 5, with 16 bases in between. Germline values: CDR1 LNHDA, CDR2 SQIVND (reference sequence). The CDR3 totals 14 residues. CDR3 DNA sequence: TGTGCCAGTAGCGCACAGGGAAGGAGGGAGACCCAGTACTTC. Encoded protein: CASSAQGRRETQYF.

J is TRBJ1-5 and V is TRBV2; TRBD1 is a possible D gene (6 bases). V was cut by 6 bases and J by 6 bases, with 12 bases left in between. CDR3 length: 13 residues. CDR1 is SNHLY and CDR2 is FYNNEI in the germline V gene. The CDR3 bases are TGTGCCAGCAGACAGGGAATCTCTCAGCCCCAGCATTTT. Translation: CASRQGISQPQHF.

The chain carries TRBV6-5 and TRBJ1-5; 7 bases line up with TRBD1. This CDR3 region has 13 residues. Per the germline V gene, CDR1 is MNHEY and CDR2 is SVGAGI. Germline trimming cut 5 bases from V and 5 bases from J; bases unmatched to any gene: 3. CDR3 bases: TGTGCCAGCAGTCGACAGGGTGATCAGCCCCAGCATTTT. It is translated as CASSRQGDQPQHF.

The chain recombines TRBV19 with TRBJ2-1; 7 nucleotides match TRBD1. Trimming at V came to 6 bases and at J to 4 bases, leaving 9 bases not matched to a gene. The CDR3 totals 15 residues. The germline CDR1 and CDR2 sequences are LNHDA and SQIVND (reference sequence). The CDR3 DNA reads as TGTGCCAGTAGCCTATACAGGGGACCTTACAATGAGCAGTTCTTC. Translation gives CASSLYRGPYNEQFF.

The chain uses TRBV30 and TRBJ2-7, with D perhaps TRBD1 (6 bases). The CDR3 is 11 amino acids. The germline V gene has CDR1 GTSNPN and CDR2 SVGIG (reference sequence). Trimming removed 2 bases from V and 6 bases from J, with 8 bases in between. The CDR3 region has the DNA TGTGCCTGGAGTCCAGGGGTCGAGCAGTACTTC. Amino acid sequence: CAWSPGVEQYF.

The chain has TRBV28 and TRBJ2-7; D remains unclear. The ends were cut back, 7 bases at V and 3 bases at J, with 19 bases in the middle. Germline CDR1 MDHEN, CDR2 SYDVKM. The CDR3 runs 15 residues. The CDR3 bases are TGTGCCAGCACCCCGCCGGGTCCGAGTATCTACGAGCAGTACTTC. Protein sequence: CASTPPGPSIYEQYF.

This clone was picked up one time. The J gene is TRBJ2-5, the V gene TRBV6-5; a weak D match, TRBD2 (6 bases). V shed 6 bases and J shed 3 bases, with 11 bases lying between them. Germline CDR1 MNHEY, CDR2 SVGAGI. The CDR3 runs 13 residues. DNA for the CDR3: TGTGCCAGCAGAACGGGGGTTAAAGAGACCCAGTACTTC. Translation: CASRTGVKETQYF.

The chain recombines TRBV5-1 with TRBJ1-4, with D possibly matching TRBD1 (5 bases). V shed 4 bases and J shed 6 bases, with 13 bases lying between them. The CDR3 totals 14 residues. Looked up from germline, CDR1 is SGHRS and CDR2 is YFSETQ. The CDR3 nucleotides read TGCGCCAGCAGCACCAGGGTCAGGGATGAAAAACTGTTTTTT. It translates to CASSTRVRDEKLFF.

This clone was observed once. J is TRBJ1-6 and V is TRBV10-2, with 8 bases identical to TRBD1. Losses at the gene ends were 6 bases for V and 9 bases for J; bases not matched to a gene: 7. Germline V lookup: CDR1 WSHSY, CDR2 SAAADI. CDR3 length: 14 amino acids. The CDR3 reads CASRPPGGSSPLHF. CDR3 coding DNA: TGCGCCAGCAGACCTCCAGGGGGCTCTTCACCCCTCCACTTT.

In DNA, the CDR3 is TGTGCCAGCAGTTTAGCCCTTAAGCGCGTCCTGACTTTC. Protein: CASSLALKRVLTF. This chain connects TRBV28 to TRBJ2-6, with D uncertain. The CDR3 is 13 amino acids. The ends were cut back, 2 bases at V and 12 bases at J, with 11 bases in the middle. Germline values: CDR1 MDHEN, CDR2 SYDVKM.

V gene TRBV28 combines with J gene TRBJ1-1, with TRBD1 identical over 8 bases. This CDR3 region has 14 residues. Germline CDR1 is MDHEN and CDR2 is SYDVKM. The V gene end was trimmed by 3 bases and the J gene end by 4 bases; junction bases not matched to a gene: 4. The CDR3 sequence: CASSFSDRATEAFF. The CDR3 nucleotides read TGTGCCAGCAGTTTCTCGGACAGGGCCACTGAAGCTTTCTTT.

The chain employs TRBV5-1 and TRBJ1-2, with TRBD1 identical over 8 bases. This CDR3 is 14 amino acids long. The J segment lost 5 bases and the V segment lost 4 bases, leaving 7 bases of the junction unmatched. Per germline, CDR1 SGHRS and CDR2 YFSETQ. CDR3 DNA: TGCGCCAGCAGCCCTGAAGGACAGGGTTATGGCTACACCTTC. Translating it yields CASSPEGQGYGYTF.

Points on this clone: Other DNA sequences in this sample translate to the same CDR3. The V and J genes are TRBV12-3 or TRBV12-4 and TRBJ1-5; no definite D call. Between the trimmed V and J ends, which lost 7 bases and 1 base, there was a span of 5 bases. This CDR3 contains 12 residues. The CDR3 reads CASTQSNQPQHF. CDR3 bases: TGTGCCAGCACCCAAAGCAATCAGCCCCAGCATTTT.

The V and J genes are TRBV19 and TRBJ2-2; 10 bases map to TRBD2. J gave up 3 bases and V 7 bases, and 11 bases lay outside the gene matches. The CDR3 is made up of 17 amino acids. CDR1 and CDR2 (germline): LNHDA, SQIVND (reference sequence). The chain's CDR3 is CASTRRASGGYTGELFF. Here the CDR3 DNA reads TGTGCCAGTACCCGCAGGGCTAGCGGGGGATACACCGGGGAGCTGTTTTTT.

V usage is TRBV21-1 and J usage is TRBJ1-4; the D call of TRBD1 is as the table states it, not checked on the DNA. TRBV21-1 is listed as a pseudogene. The CDR3 length is 15 residues. Here the CDR3 DNA reads TGTGCCAGCAGCAACCGGACAGGGGAAAAGGAAAAACTGTTTTTT. Translated: CASSNRTGEKEKLFF.

The V gene is TRBV12-3 or TRBV12-4, the J gene TRBJ2-5; a weak D match, TRBD1 (5 bases). The CDR3 spans 12 residues. Between the trimmed V and J ends, which lost 5 bases and 5 bases, there was a span of 9 bases. CDR3 in DNA: TGTGCCAGCAGTCCGACAGTTGAGACCCAGTACTTC. It encodes CASSPTVETQYF.

V gene TRBV5-1 combines with J gene TRBJ2-3, with 8 bases lining up with TRBD1. Unmatched junction bases numbered 7, after V lost 4 bases and J lost 6 bases. CDR1 is SGHRS, CDR2 YFSETQ, per germline. CDR3 length: 14 residues. Here the CDR3 DNA reads TGCGCCAGCAGCGGGGACAGGACCTTCGATACGCAGTATTTT. Translating gives CASSGDRTFDTQYF.

Only a few counts were recorded for this clone. CDR3 nucleotide sequence: TGCGCCAGCAGTCAACCTTACCAGGGGGCAAATCAGCCCCAGCATTTT. Encoded protein: CASSQPYQGANQPQHF. This rearrangement joins TRBV23-1 to TRBJ1-5; TRBD1 aligns across 8 bases. TRBV23-1 is filed as an ORF, its function uncertain. CDR3 length: 16 amino acids. The ends lost 2 bases at V and 4 bases at J; junction bases unmatched: 7.

This sequence joins TRBV28 and TRBJ1-2; no reliable D call. V lost 5 bases and J 4 bases, leaving 14 bases between the germline ends. This CDR3 is 14 amino acids long. Germline V gene data show CDR1 as MDHEN and CDR2 as SYDVKM. Written as DNA, the CDR3 is TGTGCCAGCAGTCCCCTCCTGGTGAGCTATGGCTACACCTTC. This gives the protein CASSPLLVSYGYTF.

This chain connects TRBV19 to TRBJ1-2, with 7 positions matching TRBD1. This CDR3 comprises 14 residues. V was pared by 5 bases and J by 3 bases, with 6 bases of the junction left unmatched. Germline CDR1 LNHDA, CDR2 SQIVND (reference sequence). DNA for the CDR3: TGTGCCAGTAGTGCCGCAGGACAGGACTATGGCTACACCTTC. This sequence encodes CASSAAGQDYGYTF. Full variable domain (outside the CDR3, taken from reference TRBV19 and TRBJ1-2): DGGITQSPKYLFRKEGQNVTLSCEQNLNHDAMYWYRQDPGQGLRLIYYSQIVNDFQKGDIAEGYSVSREKKESFPLTVTSAQKNPTAFYLCASSAAGQDYGYTFGSGTRLTVV.

This chain links TRBV19 with TRBJ1-5, with 9 bases aligning to TRBD1. V lost 10 bases to trimming and J lost 6 bases; unmatched junction nucleotides: 7. The CDR3 is 13 residues long. Looked up from germline, CDR1 is LNHDA and CDR2 is SQIVND (reference sequence). Here the CDR3 DNA reads TGTGCCACCCGGGACAGGGCGACTCAGCCCCAGCATTTT. This encodes CATRDRATQPQHF.

This clone was counted a single time. The rearrangement uses TRBV2 and TRBJ1-1, with 9 positions matching TRBD1. The germline gives CDR1 SNHLY, CDR2 FYNNEI. The CDR3 totals 13 residues. J was trimmed by 3 bases and V by 6 bases; bases with no gene match: 2. DNA of the CDR3: TGTGCCAGCAGACGACAGGGGGACACTGAAGCTTTCTTT. This gives the protein CASRRQGDTEAFF. The whole variable domain, filled in from reference TRBV2 and TRBJ1-1, reads EPEVTQTPSHQVTQMGQEVILRCVPISNHLYFYWYRQILGQKVEFLVSFYNNEISEKSEIFDDQFSVERPDGSNFTLKIRSTKLEDSAMYFCASRRQGDTEAFFGQGTRLTVV.

The chain links TRBV28 to TRBJ2-7, with unresolved D. The CDR3 sequence is 12 residues long. V was pared by 8 bases and J by 2 bases, with 10 bases between. Germline V gene sequence: CDR1 MDHEN, CDR2 SYDVKM. The CDR3 region has the DNA TGTGCCAGCCATGACACCCCCTACGAGCAGTACTTC. It translates to CASHDTPYEQYF. Looking up the rest from reference TRBV28 and TRBJ2-7 gives the full variable domain: DVKVTQSSRYLVKRTGEKVFLECVQDMDHENMFWYRQDPGLGLRLIYFSYDVKMKEKGDIPEGYSVSREKKERFSLILESASTNQTSMYLCASHDTPYEQYFGPGTRLTVT.

V usage is TRBV27 and J usage is TRBJ2-1, with D tentatively TRBD1 (5 bases). Germline V gene data show CDR1 as MNHEY and CDR2 as SMNVEV (reference sequence). There are 13 residues in the CDR3. The V and J ends lost 3 bases and 6 bases respectively, with 9 bases between them. CDR3 DNA: TGTGCCAGCAGTTTCAGGGTTGGCAATGAGCAGTTCTTC. Amino acid sequence: CASSFRVGNEQFF.

This clone was recorded once. This chain connects TRBV10-3 to TRBJ2-2; no definite D call. The CDR3 has 14 amino acids. V was clipped by 4 bases and J by 0 bases, with 6 bases between them. CDR1 and CDR2 (germline): ENHRY, SYGVKD. CDR3 DNA: TGTGCCATCAGTGTAGCCTCGAACACCGGGGAGCTGTTTTTT. Protein sequence: CAISVASNTGELFF.